This TCR beta chain was sequenced for a study of T cells in Graves' hyperthyroidism and ophthalmopathy. Study-wide points: Ophthalmopathy was told apart from stable hyperthyroidism by a 13 V-J model.

The germline CDR1 and CDR2 sequences are SGHAT and FQNNGV. V shed 2 bases and J shed 13 bases, with 24 bases lying between them. The CDR3 sequence is 16 residues long. The investigators amplified TCR beta CDR3 regions from RNA transcripts. The primer set for the first-round RT-PCR of the TCR CDR3 was HTBI. MiXCR, run by TCRdb on the multiplex PCR reads, gives a single entry per CDR3 protein. This table holds roughly 580,000 distinct CDR3 sequences, approximately 13% found once. This clonotype was detected once. The antigen is unknown. Reasons for excluding patients were uncontrolled infection, other autoimmune disease, pregnancy or lactation.

The material sequenced was blood. This clonotype originated in a woman in her 30s with Graves' hyperthyroidism that later progressed to Graves' ophthalmopathy. This chain connects TRBV11-2 to TRBJ1-3; D uncertain. CDR3 in DNA: TGTGCCAGCAGCTTAAGCCTCCCTGGCTCTGGAAACTCTATATATTTT. Residues: CASSLSLPGSGNSIYF. Full variable domain (remainder filled in from reference TRBV11-2 and TRBJ1-3): EAGVAQSPRYKIIEKRQSVAFWCNPISGHATLYWYQQILGQGPKLLIQFQNNGVVDDSQLPKDRFSAERLKGVDSTLKIQPAKLEDSAVYLCASSLSLPGSGNSIYFGEGSWLTVV.